These 7 T cell receptor beta chains were sequenced from one sample in a study of cytomegalovirus exposure and HLA in healthy donors. Primers for the PCR totalled 60 Vbeta and 13 Jbeta. TCRdb keeps only in-frame clones here, not all; method: immunoSEQ multiplex PCR. This sample has 90,000 to 130,000 clones, with more than 65% found just once. Sequenced input: PBMCs. The receptors stem from a man between 25 and 39 years old in good health and CMV-seropositive.

The V call is TRBV2, the J call TRBJ1-2; 7 nucleotides align to TRBD1. The germline V gene has CDR1 SNHLY and CDR2 FYNNEI. Trimming cost V 6 bases and J 0 bases; bases outside gene matches: 10. There are 16 residues in the CDR3. This CDR3 reads CASSRDSPSTNYGYTF. Here the CDR3 DNA reads TGTGCCAGCAGCAGGGACAGCCCCTCTACTAACTATGGCTACACCTTC.

This chain connects TRBV6-5 to TRBJ2-1; a weak D match, TRBD1 (5 bases). The germline gives CDR1 MNHEY, CDR2 SVGAGI. There are 15 residues in the CDR3. V lost 0 bases, J lost 1 base, and 7 bases lay in between. CDR3: CASSYSKGSYNEQFF. CDR3 sequence (DNA): TGTGCCAGCAGTTACTCGAAGGGGTCCTACAATGAGCAGTTCTTC.

J is TRBJ2-3 and V is TRBV4-2; the match to TRBD2 covers 9 bases. V shed 3 bases, J shed 4 bases, and the junction held 8 bases outside the gene matches. The CDR3 covers 16 residues. Germline V gene data show CDR1 as LGHNA and CDR2 as YNFKEQ. This CDR3 is CASSQLSGGKADTQYF. DNA for the CDR3: TGTGCCAGCAGCCAGCTGAGCGGGGGGAAGGCAGATACGCAGTATTTT.

This rearrangement joins TRBV13 to TRBJ2-1, with D possibly TRBD2 on 7 matching bases. V shed 0 bases and J shed 8 bases, with 11 bases lying between them. Germline V gene lookup returns CDR1 PRHDT and CDR2 FYEKMQ (reference sequence). The CDR3 contains 14 residues. As DNA, the CDR3 is TGTGCCAGCAGCTTAGGGCGCGGGGGCGATGAGCAGTTCTTC. Translation gives CASSLGRGGDEQFF. The full variable domain, rest sourced from reference TRBV13 and TRBJ2-1, is AAGVIQSPRHLIKEKRETATLKCYPIPRHDTVYWYQQGPGQDPQFLISFYEKMQSDKGSIPDRFSAQQFSDYHSELNMSSLELGDSALYFCASSLGRGGDEQFFGPGTRLTVL.

The V call is TRBV4-1, the J call TRBJ2-2, with a possible D match to TRBD1 (6 bases). The germline V gene has CDR1 MGHRA and CDR2 YSYEKL. Trimming shortened V by 0 bases and J by 5 bases, and 16 bases separated the two germline ends. The CDR3 runs to 17 residues. DNA of the CDR3: TGCGCCAGCAGCCAAGATCGGGGACAAAGCCCGACCGGGGAGCTGTTTTTT. Translating gives CASSQDRGQSPTGELFF.

The rearrangement uses TRBV29-1 and TRBJ2-1; D call uncertain. CDR3 size: 11 residues. The V gene lost 7 bases and the J gene lost 4 bases, with 8 bases spanning the gap. CDR1 is SQVTM, CDR2 ANQGSEA, per germline. The CDR3 loop reads CSGENYNEQFF. CDR3 DNA sequence: TGCAGCGGAGAAAATTACAATGAGCAGTTCTTC.

V gene TRBV5-6 combines with J gene TRBJ2-1; the match to TRBD2 covers 7 bases. This CDR3 spans 19 amino acids. Per germline, CDR1 SGHDT and CDR2 YYEEEE. V gave up 4 bases and J gave up 5 bases; unmatched junction bases: 21. The chain's CDR3 is CASSTRTALVGTNNNEQFF. Here the CDR3 DNA reads TGTGCCAGCAGCACACGAACCGCTTTGGTTGGGACTAATAACAATGAGCAGTTCTTC.